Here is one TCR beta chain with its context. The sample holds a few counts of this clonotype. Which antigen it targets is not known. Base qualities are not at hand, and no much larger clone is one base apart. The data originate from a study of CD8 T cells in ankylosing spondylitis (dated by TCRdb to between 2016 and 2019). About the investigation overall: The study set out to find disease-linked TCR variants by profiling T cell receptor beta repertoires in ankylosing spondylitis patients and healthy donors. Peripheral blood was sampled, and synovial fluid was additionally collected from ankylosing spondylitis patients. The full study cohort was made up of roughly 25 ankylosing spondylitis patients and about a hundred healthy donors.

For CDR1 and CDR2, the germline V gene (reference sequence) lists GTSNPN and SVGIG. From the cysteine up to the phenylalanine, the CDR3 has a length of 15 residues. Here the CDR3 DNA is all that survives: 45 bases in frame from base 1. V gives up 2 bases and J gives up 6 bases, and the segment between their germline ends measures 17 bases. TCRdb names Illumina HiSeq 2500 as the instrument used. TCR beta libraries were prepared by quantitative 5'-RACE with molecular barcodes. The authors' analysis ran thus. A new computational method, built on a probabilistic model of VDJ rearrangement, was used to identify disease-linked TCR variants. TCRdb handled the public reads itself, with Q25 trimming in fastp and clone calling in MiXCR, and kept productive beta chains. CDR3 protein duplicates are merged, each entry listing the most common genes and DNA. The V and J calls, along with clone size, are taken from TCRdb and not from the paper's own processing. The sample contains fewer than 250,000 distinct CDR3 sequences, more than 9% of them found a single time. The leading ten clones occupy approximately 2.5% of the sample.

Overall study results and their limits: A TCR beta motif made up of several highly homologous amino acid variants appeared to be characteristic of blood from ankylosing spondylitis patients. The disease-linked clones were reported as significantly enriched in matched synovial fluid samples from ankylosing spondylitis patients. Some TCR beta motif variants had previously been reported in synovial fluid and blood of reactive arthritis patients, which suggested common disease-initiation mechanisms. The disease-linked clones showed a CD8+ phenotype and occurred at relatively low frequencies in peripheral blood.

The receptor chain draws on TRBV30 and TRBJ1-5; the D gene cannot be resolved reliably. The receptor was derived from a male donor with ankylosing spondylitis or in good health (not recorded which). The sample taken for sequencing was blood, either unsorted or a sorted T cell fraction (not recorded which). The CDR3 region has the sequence CAWSPGVSPSQPQHF. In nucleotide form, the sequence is TGTGCCTGGAGTCCGGGAGTTTCCCCATCTCAGCCCCAGCATTTT.